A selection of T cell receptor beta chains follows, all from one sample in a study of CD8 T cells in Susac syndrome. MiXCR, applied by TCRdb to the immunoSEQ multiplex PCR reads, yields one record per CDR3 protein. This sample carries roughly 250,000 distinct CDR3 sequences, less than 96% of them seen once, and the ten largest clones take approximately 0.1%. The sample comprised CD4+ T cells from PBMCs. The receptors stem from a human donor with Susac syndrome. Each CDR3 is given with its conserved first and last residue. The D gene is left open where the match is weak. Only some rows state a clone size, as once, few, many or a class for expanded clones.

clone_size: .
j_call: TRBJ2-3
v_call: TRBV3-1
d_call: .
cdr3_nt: TGTGCCAGCAGCCAAGATCCTTGGGCAGATACGCAGTATTTT
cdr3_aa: CASSQDPWADTQYF

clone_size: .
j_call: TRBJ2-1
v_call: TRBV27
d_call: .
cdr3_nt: TGTGCCAGCAGTTTTATCAATGAGCAGTTCTTC
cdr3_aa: CASSFINEQFF

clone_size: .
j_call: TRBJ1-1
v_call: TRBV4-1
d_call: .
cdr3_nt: TGCGCCAGCAGCCCCTCGGGGGGTGGGAAAACTGAAGCTTTCTTT
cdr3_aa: CASSPSGGGKTEAFF

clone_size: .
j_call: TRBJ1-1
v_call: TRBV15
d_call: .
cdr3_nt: TGTGCCACCAGCTCACAGCTGAACACTGAAGCTTTCTTT
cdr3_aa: CATSSQLNTEAFF

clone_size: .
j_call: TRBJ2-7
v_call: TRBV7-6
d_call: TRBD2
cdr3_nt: TGTGCCAGCAGCGCCCAGGGACTAGCGTACTCCTACGAGCAGTACTTC
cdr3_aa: CASSAQGLAYSYEQYF

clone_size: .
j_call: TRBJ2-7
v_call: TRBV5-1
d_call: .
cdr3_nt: TGCGCCAGCAGCCTCGAGGGAGGATACGAGCAGTACTTC
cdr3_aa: CASSLEGGYEQYF

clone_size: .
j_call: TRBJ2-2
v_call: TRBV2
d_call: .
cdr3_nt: TGTGCCAGCAGGGTTGACATAACCCCCGGGGAGCTGTTTTTT
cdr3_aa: CASRVDITPGELFF

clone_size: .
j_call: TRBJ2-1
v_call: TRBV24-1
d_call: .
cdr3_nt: TGTGCCACCAGTGATGCCGACCCCCAGGGCTACAATGAGCAGTTCTTC
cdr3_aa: CATSDADPQGYNEQFF

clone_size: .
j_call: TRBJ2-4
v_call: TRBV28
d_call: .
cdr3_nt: TGTGCCAGCAGTTTGAGGCTGTTGTTAGCCAAAAACATTCAGTACTTC
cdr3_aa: CASSLRLLLAKNIQYF

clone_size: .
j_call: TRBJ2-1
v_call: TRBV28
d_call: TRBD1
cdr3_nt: TGTGCCAGCAGTCCCGGACAGGGAGATCCCGAGCAGTTCTTC
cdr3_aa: CASSPGQGDPEQFF

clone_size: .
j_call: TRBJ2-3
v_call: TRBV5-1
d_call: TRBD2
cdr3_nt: TGCGCCAGCAGCAAAGGGACTAGCGGGAGTAACACAGATACGCAGTATTTT
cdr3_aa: CASSKGTSGSNTDTQYF

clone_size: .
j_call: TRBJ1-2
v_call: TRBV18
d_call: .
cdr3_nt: TGTGCCAGCTCACCACCGGAGGACGCCCGGGGGGGCTACACCTTC
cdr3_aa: CASSPPEDARGGYTF

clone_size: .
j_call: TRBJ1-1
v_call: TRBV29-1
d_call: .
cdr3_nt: TGCAGCTCGGGGTCCCCGGAGGACACTGAAGCTTTCTTT
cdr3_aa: CSSGSPEDTEAFF

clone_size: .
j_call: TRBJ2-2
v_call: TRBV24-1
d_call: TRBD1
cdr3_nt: TGTGCCACCAGTGACACGGGACAGGGGAAGACCGGGGAGCTGTTTTTT
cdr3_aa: CATSDTGQGKTGELFF

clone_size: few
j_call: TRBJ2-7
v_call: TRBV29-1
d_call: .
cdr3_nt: TGCAGCGTTAACGAGGGGGGTAGCAGCGAGCAGTACTTC
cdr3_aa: CSVNEGGSSEQYF

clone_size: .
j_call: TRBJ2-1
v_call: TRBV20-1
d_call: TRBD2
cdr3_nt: TGCAGTGCTATCGGTATAGCGGGAAGGTACAATGAGCAGTTCTTC
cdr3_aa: CSAIGIAGRYNEQFF

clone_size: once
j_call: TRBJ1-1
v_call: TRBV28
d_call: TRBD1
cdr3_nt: TGTGCCAGCAGTTTATGGGACAGGGGCACTGAAGCTTTCTTT
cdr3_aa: CASSLWDRGTEAFF

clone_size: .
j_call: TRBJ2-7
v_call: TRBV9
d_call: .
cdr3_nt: TGTGCCAGCAGCGTAGGCGATAGGGCCTACGAGCAGTACTTC
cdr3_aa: CASSVGDRAYEQYF

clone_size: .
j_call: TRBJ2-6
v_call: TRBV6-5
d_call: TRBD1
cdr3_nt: TGTGCCAGCAGTTACAGAGGACAGGGGGCGCTTGGGGCCAACGTCCTGACTTTC
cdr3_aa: CASSYRGQGALGANVLTF

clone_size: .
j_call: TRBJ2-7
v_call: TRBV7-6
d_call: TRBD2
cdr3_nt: TGTGCCAGCAGCTCCCGGCTTCTCCGGGAGGGGTACGAGCAGTACTTC
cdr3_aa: CASSSRLLREGYEQYF

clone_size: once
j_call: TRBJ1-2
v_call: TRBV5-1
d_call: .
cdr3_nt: TGCGCCAGCAGCTACGCCAAGAACCGGGCCTCTGGCTACACCTTC
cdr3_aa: CASSYAKNRASGYTF

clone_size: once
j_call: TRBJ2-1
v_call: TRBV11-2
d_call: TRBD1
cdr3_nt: TGTGCCAGCAGCTTTAGACAGGGGGTCAGTGAGCAGTTCTTC
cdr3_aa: CASSFRQGVSEQFF

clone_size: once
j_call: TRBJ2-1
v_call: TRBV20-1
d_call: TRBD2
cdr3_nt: TGCAGTTTGGAGGGACTAAGCAATGAGCAGTTCTTC
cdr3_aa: CSLEGLSNEQFF

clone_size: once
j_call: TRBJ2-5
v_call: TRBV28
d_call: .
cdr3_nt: TGTGCCAGCACCAAGGGGCTGGACGGAGAGACCCAGTACTTC
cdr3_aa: CASTKGLDGETQYF

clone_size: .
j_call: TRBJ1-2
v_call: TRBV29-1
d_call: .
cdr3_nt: TGCAGCGTTTCCTTGACAGAACCATATGGCTACACCTTC
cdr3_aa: CSVSLTEPYGYTF

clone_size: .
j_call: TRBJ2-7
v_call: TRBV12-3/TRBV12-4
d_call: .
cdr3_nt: TGTGCCAGCAGTTTCACCTCCTACGAGCAGTACTTC
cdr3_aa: CASSFTSYEQYF

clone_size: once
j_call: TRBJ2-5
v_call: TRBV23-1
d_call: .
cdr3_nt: TGCGCCAGCAGTCATTCAGGGGGGAGTCAAGAGACCCAGTACTTC
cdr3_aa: CASSHSGGSQETQYF

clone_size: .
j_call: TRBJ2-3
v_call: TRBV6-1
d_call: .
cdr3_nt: TGTGCCAGCAGGGAGTACACAGATACGCAGTATTTT
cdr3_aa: CASREYTDTQYF

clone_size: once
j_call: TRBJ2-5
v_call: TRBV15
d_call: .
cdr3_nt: TGTGCCACCAGCAGAGTCCTGCAGACCCAGTACTTC
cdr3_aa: CATSRVLQTQYF

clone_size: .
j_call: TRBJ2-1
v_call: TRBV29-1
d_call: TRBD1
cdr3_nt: TGCAGCGCCGAAAAGGGGGCGCCTGGTGGTAATGAGCAGTTCTTC
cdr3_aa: CSAEKGAPGGNEQFF

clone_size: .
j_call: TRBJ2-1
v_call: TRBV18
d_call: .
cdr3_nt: TGTGCCAGCTCACCTTCCGGGACGGGAACCTACAATGAGCAGTTCTTC
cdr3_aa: CASSPSGTGTYNEQFF